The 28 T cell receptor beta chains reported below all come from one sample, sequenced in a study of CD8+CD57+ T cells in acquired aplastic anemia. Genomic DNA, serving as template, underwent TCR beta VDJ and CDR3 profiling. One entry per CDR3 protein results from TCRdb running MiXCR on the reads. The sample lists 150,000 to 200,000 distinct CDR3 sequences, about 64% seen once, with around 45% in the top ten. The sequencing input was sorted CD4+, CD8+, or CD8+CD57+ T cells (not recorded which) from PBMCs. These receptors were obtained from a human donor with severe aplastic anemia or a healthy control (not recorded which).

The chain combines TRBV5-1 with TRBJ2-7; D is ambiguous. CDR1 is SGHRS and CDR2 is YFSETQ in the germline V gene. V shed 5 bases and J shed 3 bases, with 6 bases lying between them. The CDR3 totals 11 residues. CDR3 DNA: TGCGCCAGCAGAGCGAACTACGAGCAGTACTTC. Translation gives CASRANYEQYF.

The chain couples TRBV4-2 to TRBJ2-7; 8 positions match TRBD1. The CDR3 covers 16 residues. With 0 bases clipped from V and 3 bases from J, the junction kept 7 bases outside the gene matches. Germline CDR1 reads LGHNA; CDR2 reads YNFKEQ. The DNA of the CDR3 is TGTGCCAGCAGCCAAGAACGGGGGACAGGCCGCTACGAGCAGTACTTC. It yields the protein CASSQERGTGRYEQYF.

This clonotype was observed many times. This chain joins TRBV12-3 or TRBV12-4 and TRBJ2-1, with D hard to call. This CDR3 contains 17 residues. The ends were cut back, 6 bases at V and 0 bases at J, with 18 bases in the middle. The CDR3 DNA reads TGTGCCAGCAGCCCTATCCTTGGGCGAAGCTCCTACAATGAGCAGTTCTTC. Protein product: CASSPILGRSSYNEQFF.

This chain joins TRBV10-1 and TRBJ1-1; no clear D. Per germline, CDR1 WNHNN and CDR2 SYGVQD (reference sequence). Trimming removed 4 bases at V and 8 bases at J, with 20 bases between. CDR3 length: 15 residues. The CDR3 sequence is CASSAAGRTRSEAFF. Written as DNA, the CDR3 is TGCGCCAGCAGTGCGGCGGGCAGGACCCGGTCGGAAGCTTTCTTT.

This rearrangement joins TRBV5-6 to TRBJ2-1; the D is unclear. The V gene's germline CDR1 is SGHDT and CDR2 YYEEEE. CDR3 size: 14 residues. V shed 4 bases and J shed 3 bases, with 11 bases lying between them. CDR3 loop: CASSPGWGYNEQFF. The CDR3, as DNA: TGTGCCAGCAGCCCCGGCTGGGGCTACAATGAGCAGTTCTTC.

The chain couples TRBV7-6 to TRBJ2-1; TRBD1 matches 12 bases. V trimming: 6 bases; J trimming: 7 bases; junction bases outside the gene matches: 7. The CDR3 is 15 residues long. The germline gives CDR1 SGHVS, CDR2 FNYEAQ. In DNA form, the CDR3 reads TGTGCCAGCAGTTCCGGGACAGGGGGCAGGAATGAGCAGTTCTTC. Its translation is CASSSGTGGRNEQFF.

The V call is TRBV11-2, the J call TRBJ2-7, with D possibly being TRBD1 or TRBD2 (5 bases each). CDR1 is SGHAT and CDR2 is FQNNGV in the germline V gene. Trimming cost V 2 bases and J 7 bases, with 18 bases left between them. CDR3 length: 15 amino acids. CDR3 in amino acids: CASSLRPGTASEQYF. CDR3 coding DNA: TGTGCCAGCAGCTTACGGCCCGGGACCGCGAGTGAGCAGTACTTC.

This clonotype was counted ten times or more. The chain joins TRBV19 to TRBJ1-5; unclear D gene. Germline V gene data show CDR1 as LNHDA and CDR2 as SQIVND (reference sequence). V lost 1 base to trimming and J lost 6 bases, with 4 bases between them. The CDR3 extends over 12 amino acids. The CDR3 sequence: CASSIGVQPQHF. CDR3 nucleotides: TGTGCCAGTAGTATAGGGGTTCAGCCCCAGCATTTT.

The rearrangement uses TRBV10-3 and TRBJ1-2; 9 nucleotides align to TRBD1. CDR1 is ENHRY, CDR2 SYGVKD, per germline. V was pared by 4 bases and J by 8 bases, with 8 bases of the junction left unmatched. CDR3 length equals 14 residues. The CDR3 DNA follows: TGTGCCATCAGTGGCTCAGGGACAGGGAAAGGCTACACCTTC. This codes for CAISGSGTGKGYTF.

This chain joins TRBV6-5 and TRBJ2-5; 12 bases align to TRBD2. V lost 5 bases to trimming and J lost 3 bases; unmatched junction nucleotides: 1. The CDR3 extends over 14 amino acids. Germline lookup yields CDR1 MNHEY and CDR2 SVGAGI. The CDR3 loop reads CASSRLAGEETQYF. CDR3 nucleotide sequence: TGTGCCAGCAGTCGACTAGCGGGGGAAGAGACCCAGTACTTC.

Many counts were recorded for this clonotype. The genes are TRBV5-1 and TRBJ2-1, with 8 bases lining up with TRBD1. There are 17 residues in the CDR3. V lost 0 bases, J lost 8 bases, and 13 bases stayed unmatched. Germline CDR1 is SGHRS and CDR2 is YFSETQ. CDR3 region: CASSLVLPGGAGDEQFF. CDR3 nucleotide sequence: TGCGCCAGCAGCTTGGTTCTTCCAGGGGGCGCCGGGGATGAGCAGTTCTTC.

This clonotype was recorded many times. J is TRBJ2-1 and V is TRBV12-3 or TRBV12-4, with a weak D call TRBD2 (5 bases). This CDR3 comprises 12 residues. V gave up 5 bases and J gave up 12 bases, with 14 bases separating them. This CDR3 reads CASSELREWQFF. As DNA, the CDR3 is TGTGCCAGCAGTGAGTTGAGGGAATGGCAGTTCTTC.

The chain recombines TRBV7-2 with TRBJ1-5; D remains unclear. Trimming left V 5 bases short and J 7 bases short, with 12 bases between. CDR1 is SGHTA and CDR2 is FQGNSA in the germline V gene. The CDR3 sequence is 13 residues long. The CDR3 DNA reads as TGTGCCAGCAGCGCGCAGGTAGCCCAGCCCCAGCATTTT. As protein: CASSAQVAQPQHF.

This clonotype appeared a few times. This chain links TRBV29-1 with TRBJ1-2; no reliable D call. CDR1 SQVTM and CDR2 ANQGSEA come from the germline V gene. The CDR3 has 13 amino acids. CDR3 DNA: TGCGCGACCAGTGCACTCGAAAACTATGGCTACACCTTC. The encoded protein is CATSALENYGYTF.

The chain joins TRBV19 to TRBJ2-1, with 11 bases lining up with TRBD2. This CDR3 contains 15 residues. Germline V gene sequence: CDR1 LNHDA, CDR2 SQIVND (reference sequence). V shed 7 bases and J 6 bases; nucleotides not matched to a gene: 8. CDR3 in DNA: TGTGCCAGTACCCCACTAGCGGGGGCAACCAATGAGCAGTTCTTC. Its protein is CASTPLAGATNEQFF.

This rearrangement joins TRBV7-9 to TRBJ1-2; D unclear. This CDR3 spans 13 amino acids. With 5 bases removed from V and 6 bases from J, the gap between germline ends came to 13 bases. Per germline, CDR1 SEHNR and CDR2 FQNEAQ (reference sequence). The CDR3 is CASSDALTHGYTF. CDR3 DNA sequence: TGTGCCAGCAGCGACGCTCTCACACATGGCTACACCTTC.

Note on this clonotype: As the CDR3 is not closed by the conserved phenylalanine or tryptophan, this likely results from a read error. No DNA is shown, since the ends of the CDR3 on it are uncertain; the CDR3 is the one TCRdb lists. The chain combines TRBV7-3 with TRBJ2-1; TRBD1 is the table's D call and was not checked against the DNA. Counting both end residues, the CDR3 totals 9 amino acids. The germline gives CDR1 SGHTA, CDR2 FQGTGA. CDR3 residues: CASSQEWGC.

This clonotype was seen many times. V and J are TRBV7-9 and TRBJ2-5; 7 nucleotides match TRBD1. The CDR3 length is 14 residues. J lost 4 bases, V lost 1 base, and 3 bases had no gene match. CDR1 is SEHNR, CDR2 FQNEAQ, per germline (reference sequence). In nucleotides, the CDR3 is TGTGCCAGCAGCTTAGGACAGGGCCCAGAGACCCAGTACTTC. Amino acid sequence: CASSLGQGPETQYF.

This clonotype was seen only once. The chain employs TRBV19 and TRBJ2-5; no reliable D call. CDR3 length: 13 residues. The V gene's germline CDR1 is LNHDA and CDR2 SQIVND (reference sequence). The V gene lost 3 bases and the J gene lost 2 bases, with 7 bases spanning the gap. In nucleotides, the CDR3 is TGTGCCAGTAGTATTCCAGAGCAAGAGACCCAGTACTTC. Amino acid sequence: CASSIPEQETQYF.

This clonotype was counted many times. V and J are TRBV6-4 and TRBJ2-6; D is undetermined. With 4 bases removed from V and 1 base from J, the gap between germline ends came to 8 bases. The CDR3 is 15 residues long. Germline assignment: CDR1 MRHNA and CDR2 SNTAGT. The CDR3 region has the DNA TGTGCCAGCAGTGGCGACGGGTCTGGGGCCAACGTCCTGACTTTC. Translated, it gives CASSGDGSGANVLTF.

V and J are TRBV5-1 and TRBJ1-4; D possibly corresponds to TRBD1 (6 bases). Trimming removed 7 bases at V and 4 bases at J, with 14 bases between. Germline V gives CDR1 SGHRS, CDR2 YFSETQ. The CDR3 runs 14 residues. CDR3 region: CASGRGGSNEKLFF. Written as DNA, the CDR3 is TGCGCCAGCGGAAGGGGGGGAAGTAATGAAAAACTGTTTTTT.

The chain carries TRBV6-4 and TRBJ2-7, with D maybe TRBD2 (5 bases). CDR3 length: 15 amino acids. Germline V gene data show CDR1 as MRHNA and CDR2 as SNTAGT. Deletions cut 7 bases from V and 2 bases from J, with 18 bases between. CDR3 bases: TGTGCCAGCAATGGTGAGGGTTCCATCCCCTACGAGCAGTACTTC. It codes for CASNGEGSIPYEQYF.

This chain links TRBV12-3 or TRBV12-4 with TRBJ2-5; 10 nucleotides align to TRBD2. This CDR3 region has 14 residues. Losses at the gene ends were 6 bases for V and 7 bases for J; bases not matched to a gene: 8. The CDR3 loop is CASSLAGVETTQYF. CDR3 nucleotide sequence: TGTGCCAGCAGCCTAGCGGGGGTGGAGACGACCCAGTACTTC.

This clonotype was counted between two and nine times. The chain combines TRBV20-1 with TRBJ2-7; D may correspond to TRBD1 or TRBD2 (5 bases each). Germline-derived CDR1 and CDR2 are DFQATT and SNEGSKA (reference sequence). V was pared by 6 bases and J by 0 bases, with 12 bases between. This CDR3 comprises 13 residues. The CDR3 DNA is TGCAGTGCCGTTGGGACGGACTCCTACGAGCAGTACTTC. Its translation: CSAVGTDSYEQYF.

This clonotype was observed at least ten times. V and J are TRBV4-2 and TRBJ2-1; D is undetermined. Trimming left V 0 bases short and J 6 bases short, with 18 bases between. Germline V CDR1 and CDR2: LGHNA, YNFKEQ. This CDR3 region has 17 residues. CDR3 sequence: CASSQDSGVVVPNEQFF. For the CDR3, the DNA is TGTGCCAGCAGCCAAGACAGTGGGGTAGTAGTCCCCAATGAGCAGTTCTTC.

Here the CDR3 reads CASKKHVGTEAFF. The CDR3 region has the DNA TGTGCCAGCAAGAAACACGTGGGCACTGAAGCTTTCTTT. The chain combines TRBV7-3 with TRBJ1-1; no clear D. Looked up from germline, CDR1 is SGHTA and CDR2 is FQGTGA. V gave up 7 bases and J gave up 4 bases, with 13 bases separating them. The CDR3 has 13 residues.

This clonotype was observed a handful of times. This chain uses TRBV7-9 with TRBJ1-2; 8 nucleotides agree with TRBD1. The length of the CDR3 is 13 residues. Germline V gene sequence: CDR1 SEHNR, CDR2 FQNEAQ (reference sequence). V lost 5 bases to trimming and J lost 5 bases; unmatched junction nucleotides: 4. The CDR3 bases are TGTGCCAGCAGCCTGGGACAGGAGTATGGCTACACCTTC. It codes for CASSLGQEYGYTF.

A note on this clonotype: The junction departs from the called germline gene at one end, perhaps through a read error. The CDR3, as DNA: TGTGCCATCAGTGGGGTTAGCGGGAGGTCGACCTACGAGCAGTACTTT. This encodes CAISGVSGRSTYEQYF. The gene calls are TRBV10-3 and TRBJ2-7; 10 bases are a match to TRBD2. CDR1 is ENHRY, CDR2 SYGVKD, per germline. This CDR3 is built from 16 residues.